This TCR beta chain was sequenced during a study of beta chain features in type 1 diabetes. Study in general: The study found patients and healthy donors alike in age, gender and cell yields. Study-level findings and limits: cDNA-based reads could over-represent cells with high TCR expression.

Notes on this clone: Its antigen is not identified.

Expressed TCRB transcripts were sequenced, since all the RNA that had been isolated was reverse transcribed. TCRdb's table, derived via immunoSEQ multiplex PCR, lists solely in-frame clones and lacks some. The data show about 930,000 clones, with about a sixth seen just once and 0.023% held by the top ten. Germline V gives CDR1 SQVTM, CDR2 ANQGSEA. CDR3 length equals 15 residues. V gave up 0 bases and J gave up 0 bases; unmatched junction bases: 3. Material for sequencing was naive CD4+ T cells from blood. This chain connects TRBV29-1 to TRBJ2-3; TRBD2 matches 7 bases. The sequence was obtained from a woman aged 18 to 35 in good health. CDR3: CSVEESGTSTDTQYF. Written as DNA, the CDR3 is TGCAGCGTTGAAGAAAGCGGGACTAGCACAGATACGCAGTATTTT.